The 24 T cell receptor beta chains below come from one sample, sequenced in a study of blood T cells in healthy people across ages. For the second PCR, which ran for 7 to 11 cycles, a sample-barcoded 5' primer and a J-beta primer mix were used. TCRdb re-called the 5' RACE reads with MiXCR, one entry per CDR3 protein. The sample holds more than 650,000 distinct CDR3 sequences, 22% seen once. Sequencing was carried out using blood. The source is a man in his 70s in good health.

The chain recombines TRBV5-5 with TRBJ2-7; 7 bases line up with TRBD2. CDR3 length equals 13 residues. V gave up 2 bases and J gave up 4 bases; unmatched junction bases: 3. Germline V gene data show CDR1 as SGHKS and CDR2 as YYEKEE (reference sequence). Written as DNA, the CDR3 is TGTGCCAGCAGCTTCGGGGGGAGATACGAGCAGTACGTC. This codes for CASSFGGRYEQYV.

A few counts support this clonotype. V is TRBV10-3 and J is TRBJ1-1; the D gene is possibly TRBD1 (5 bases). The CDR3 is 14 residues long. Germline loops: CDR1 ENHRY, CDR2 SYGVKD. With 8 bases removed from V and 4 bases from J, the gap between germline ends came to 17 bases. The CDR3 sequence: CAISFGGIGTEAFF. In DNA form, the CDR3 reads TGTGCCATCTCTTTTGGGGGAATAGGCACTGAAGCTTTCTTT.

The V and J genes are TRBV7-9 and TRBJ1-1; D uncertain. The germline gives CDR1 SEHNR, CDR2 FQNEAQ (reference sequence). CDR3 length equals 14 residues. The V and J ends lost 2 bases and 4 bases respectively, with 11 bases between them. The CDR3 reads CASSLLSVGTEAFF. For the CDR3, the DNA is TGTGCCAGCAGCTTACTGTCCGTGGGCACTGAAGCTTTCTTT.

This clonotype was recorded a few times. The rearrangement links TRBV11-2 to TRBJ1-2, with a tentative D call TRBD1 (5 bases). Trimming took 5 bases from V and 1 from J, leaving 17 bases between them. The CDR3 has 16 residues. Germline V gene data show CDR1 as SGHAT and CDR2 as FQNNGV. CDR3 protein: CASSDTGTGINYGYTF. CDR3 bases: TGTGCCAGCAGCGATACCGGGACGGGCATTAACTATGGCTACACCTTC. Drawing the rest from reference TRBV11-2 and TRBJ1-2, the complete variable domain is EAGVAQSPRYKIIEKRQSVAFWCNPISGHATLYWYQQILGQGPKLLIQFQNNGVVDDSQLPKDRFSAERLKGVDSTLKIQPAKLEDSAVYLCASSDTGTGINYGYTFGSGTRLTVV.

The chain couples TRBV20-1 to TRBJ2-1; 7 bases are shared with TRBD2. The length of the CDR3 is 15 residues. Germline V gene lookup returns CDR1 DFQATT and CDR2 SNEGSKA (reference sequence). The V gene end was trimmed by 1 base and the J gene end by 3 bases; junction bases not matched to a gene: 6. CDR3 sequence reads: CSARAREVVYNEQFF. The CDR3 DNA follows: TGCAGTGCTAGAGCCCGGGAGGTCGTCTACAATGAGCAGTTCTTC.

The sample holds many counts of this clonotype. The genes are TRBV20-1 and TRBJ2-1, with 8 bases matching TRBD2. The CDR3 is made up of 14 amino acids. CDR1 and CDR2 (germline): DFQATT, SNEGSKA (reference sequence). With V trimmed by 2 bases and J by 6 bases, 6 bases remained unmatched. The CDR3 region has the DNA TGCAGTGCTAGATACGGGGGGGCCGGCAATGAGCAGTTCTTC. Translating gives CSARYGGAGNEQFF.

For this clonotype: The germline gene is not matched at one end of the junction; a read error may be the cause. This chain uses TRBV7-2 with TRBJ2-3; D possibly matches TRBD1 or TRBD2 (6 bases each). CDR1 SGHTA and CDR2 FQGNSA come from the germline V gene. There are 16 residues in the CDR3. CDR3 coding DNA: TGTGCCAGCAGCTTAGCTGGGACAACTAGCACAGATACGCGGTATTTT. Its translation: CASSLAGTTSTDTRYF.

The gene calls are TRBV25-1 and TRBJ2-3, with TRBD2 identical over 11 bases. The germline V gene has CDR1 MGHDK and CDR2 SYGVNS. This CDR3 has 15 amino acids. Germline trimming cut 9 bases from V and 2 bases from J; bases unmatched to any gene: 7. CDR3 loop: CASSSSGGFTDTQYF. As DNA, the CDR3 is TGTGCCAGTAGCTCTAGCGGGGGGTTCACAGATACGCAGTATTTT.

This clonotype was seen more than once but under ten times. V gene TRBV5-1 combines with J gene TRBJ2-1, with D possibly being TRBD2 (6 bases). CDR3 length: 12 residues. The V gene's germline CDR1 is SGHRS and CDR2 YFSETQ. Between the trimmed V and J ends, which lost 6 bases and 8 bases, there was a span of 12 bases. CDR3 nucleotides: TGCGCCAGCACCGCGGAGGGATATGAGCAGTTCTTC. This encodes CASTAEGYEQFF.

The chain employs TRBV20-1 and TRBJ2-7; either TRBD1 or TRBD2 may fit D (5 bases each). There are 12 residues in the CDR3. Trimming left V 6 bases short and J 2 bases short, with 11 bases between. Germline V gene data show CDR1 as DFQATT and CDR2 as SNEGSKA (reference sequence). The CDR3 is CSAEGTAYEQYF. The CDR3 DNA is TGCAGTGCCGAGGGGACGGCCTACGAGCAGTACTTC.

This clonotype was detected a few times. The rearrangement links TRBV20-1 to TRBJ2-1; D unresolved. There are 15 residues in the CDR3. Germline CDR1 is DFQATT and CDR2 is SNEGSKA (reference sequence). V was shortened by 6 bases and J by 0 bases, with 15 bases between the two germline ends. CDR3 amino acids: CSATGYESSYNEQFF. The CDR3 DNA is TGCAGTGCCACGGGCTACGAGAGCTCCTACAATGAGCAGTTCTTC.

As regards this clonotype: A junction end diverges from the germline sequence, so it may reflect a read error. The chain couples TRBV7-3 to TRBJ1-2; 7 bases align to TRBD1. Germline V gene sequence: CDR1 SGHTA, CDR2 FQGTGA. The CDR3 loop spans 14 amino acids. CDR3 in amino acids: CASSFNRGKGGYTF. The CDR3, as DNA: TGTGCCAGTAGCTTTAACAGGGGAAAGGGTGGCTACACCTTC.

The table lists this clonotype with many counts. This chain connects TRBV12-3 or TRBV12-4 to TRBJ1-1; tentative D call: TRBD1 (5 bases). CDR3 length: 16 residues. Trimming left V 1 base short and J 0 bases short, with 12 bases between. CDR3 in DNA: TGTGCCAGCAGTTTAGTCCGGGGCGAGATGAACACTGAAGCTTTCTTT. It specifies CASSLVRGEMNTEAFF.

This clonotype has a handful of counts. The V call is TRBV29-1, the J call TRBJ2-3; no reliable D call. The CDR3 runs 11 residues. Trimming took 7 bases from V and 10 from J, leaving 15 bases between them. The germline gives CDR1 SQVTM, CDR2 ANQGSEA. CDR3: CSAHSSGAQYF. CDR3 sequence (DNA): TGCAGCGCTCACTCGTCTGGGGCGCAGTATTTT.

This clonotype has only a few counts. The chain couples TRBV2 to TRBJ2-3; D is undetermined. The CDR3 has 13 amino acids. Germline CDR1 SNHLY, CDR2 FYNNEI. V was pared by 8 bases and J by 14 bases, with 23 bases between. The chain's CDR3 is CASGISAAPSGYF. CDR3 sequence (DNA): TGTGCCAGCGGAATCTCTGCCGCTCCCTCGGGGTATTTT.

This clonotype has just a few counts. V and J are TRBV6-5 and TRBJ2-7, with D perhaps matching TRBD2 (6 bases). Germline V gives CDR1 MNHEY, CDR2 SVGAGI. The CDR3 is 15 residues long. V dropped 0 bases and J dropped 2 bases, with 11 bases sitting between them. CDR3 region: CASSYSGTGPYEQYF. The CDR3 DNA is TGTGCCAGCAGTTACTCCGGGACTGGCCCCTACGAGCAGTACTTC.

V usage is TRBV11-2 and J usage is TRBJ2-5; no reliable D call. The DNA end favors TRBJ2-1, so the J call may be wrong. Germline CDR1 is SGHAT and CDR2 is FQNNGV. This CDR3 region has 15 residues. The CDR3 loop reads CASTQYPYSYNEQFF. In DNA form, the CDR3 reads TGTGCCAGCACGCAATACCCGTACTCCTACAATGAGCAGTTCTTC.

Notes on this clonotype: Mismatch with germline at one junction end may stem from a read error. The V call is TRBV5-1, the J call TRBJ2-3, with 8 bases matching TRBD1. Looked up from germline, CDR1 is SGHRS and CDR2 is YFSETQ. The CDR3 has 15 amino acids. CDR3 coding DNA: TGCGCCAGCAATTCCCCGGACAGGGAGCCAGATACGCGGTATTTT. It specifies CASNSPDREPDTRYF.

The chain combines TRBV29-1 with TRBJ2-3; D may correspond to TRBD1 or TRBD2 (5 bases each). In germline, CDR1 is SQVTM, CDR2 ANQGSEA. The V and J ends lost 5 bases and 4 bases respectively, with 10 bases between them. This CDR3 has 12 amino acids. The CDR3, as DNA: TGCAGCGTTCTCCAGGGAGCAGATACGCAGTATTTT. Translated: CSVLQGADTQYF.

CDR3 nucleotides: TGCAGTGCTAGAGATCCTGGCGGGACAGGAGACGGGACAGATACGCAGTATTTT. Protein: CSARDPGGTGDGTDTQYF. The chain links TRBV20-1 to TRBJ2-3; 8 bases fit TRBD1. This CDR3 has 18 amino acids. The V and J ends lost 0 bases and 3 bases, in that order; junction bases with no gene match: 14. Looked up from germline, CDR1 is DFQATT and CDR2 is SNEGSKA (reference sequence).

This clonotype showed up just a few times. V gene TRBV24-1 combines with J gene TRBJ2-1; TRBD1 matches at 9 bases. The ends lost 6 bases at V and 8 bases at J; junction bases unmatched: 10. Germline lookup yields CDR1 KGHDR and CDR2 SFDVKD. The CDR3 runs to 15 residues. Here the CDR3 reads CATSTAGQGNDEQFF. The CDR3 DNA follows: TGTGCCACCAGTACCGCGGGACAGGGAAACGATGAGCAGTTCTTC.

V is TRBV5-1 and J is TRBJ1-1; the D gene is possibly TRBD1 (6 bases). Germline CDR1 SGHRS, CDR2 YFSETQ. The V gene lost 6 bases and the J gene lost 4 bases, with 16 bases spanning the gap. This CDR3 region has 14 residues. The CDR3 spells CASNIQGGGTEAFF. In DNA, the CDR3 is TGCGCCAGCAATATACAGGGTGGGGGCACTGAAGCTTTCTTT.

This clonotype was found once. The rearrangement links TRBV7-9 to TRBJ2-1; D is perhaps TRBD1 (6 bases). Germline-derived CDR1 and CDR2 are SEHNR and FQNEAQ (reference sequence). V lost 6 bases, J lost 7 bases, and 10 bases lay in between. There are 12 residues in the CDR3. CDR3 region: CASSRTENEQFF. The CDR3 DNA sequence: TGTGCCAGCAGTCGGACAGAAAATGAGCAGTTCTTC. The whole variable domain, filled in from reference TRBV7-9 and TRBJ2-1, reads DTGVSQNPRHKITKRGQNVTFRCDPISEHNRLYWYRQTLGQGPEFLTYFQNEAQLEKSRLLSDRFSAERPKGSFSTLEIQRTEQGDSAMYLCASSRTENEQFFGPGTRLTVL.

The chain uses TRBV28 and TRBJ1-3; 8 bases fit TRBD1. J lost 4 bases, V lost 8 bases, and 13 bases had no gene match. The CDR3 has 16 residues. The germline gives CDR1 MDHEN, CDR2 SYDVKM. The CDR3 DNA follows: TGTGCCAGCCAACCCTTTCAGGGGGCTAGGGGAAACACCATATATTTT. This codes for CASQPFQGARGNTIYF. Full variable domain (missing parts from reference TRBV28 and TRBJ1-3): DVKVTQSSRYLVKRTGEKVFLECVQDMDHENMFWYRQDPGLGLRLIYFSYDVKMKEKGDIPEGYSVSREKKERFSLILESASTNQTSMYLCASQPFQGARGNTIYFGEGSWLTVV.